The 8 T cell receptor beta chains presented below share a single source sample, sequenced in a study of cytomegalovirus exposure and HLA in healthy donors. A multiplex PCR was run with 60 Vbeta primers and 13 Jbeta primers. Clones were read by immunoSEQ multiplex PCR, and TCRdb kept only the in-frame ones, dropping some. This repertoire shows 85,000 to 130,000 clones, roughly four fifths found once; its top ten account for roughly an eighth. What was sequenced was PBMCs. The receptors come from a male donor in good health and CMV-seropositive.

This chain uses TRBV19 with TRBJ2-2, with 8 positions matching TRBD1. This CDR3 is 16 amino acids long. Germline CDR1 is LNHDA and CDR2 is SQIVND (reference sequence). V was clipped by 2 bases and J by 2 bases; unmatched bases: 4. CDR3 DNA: TGTGCCAGTAGTATAATGGCAGGGGGCAACACCGGGGAGCTGTTTTTT. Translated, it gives CASSIMAGGNTGELFF. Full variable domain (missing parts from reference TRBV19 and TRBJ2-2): DGGITQSPKYLFRKEGQNVTLSCEQNLNHDAMYWYRQDPGQGLRLIYYSQIVNDFQKGDIAEGYSVSREKKESFPLTVTSAQKNPTAFYLCASSIMAGGNTGELFFGEGSRLTVL.

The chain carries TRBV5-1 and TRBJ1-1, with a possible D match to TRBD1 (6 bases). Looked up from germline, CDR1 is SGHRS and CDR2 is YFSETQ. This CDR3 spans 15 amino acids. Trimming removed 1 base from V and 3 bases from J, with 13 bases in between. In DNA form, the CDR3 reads TGCGCCAGCAGCTTGAGGGCAGGGGATCACACTGAAGCTTTCTTT. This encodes CASSLRAGDHTEAFF.

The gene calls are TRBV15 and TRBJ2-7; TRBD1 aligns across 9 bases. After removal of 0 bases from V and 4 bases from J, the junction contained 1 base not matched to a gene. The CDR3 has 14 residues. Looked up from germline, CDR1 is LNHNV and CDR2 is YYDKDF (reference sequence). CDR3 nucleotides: TGTGCCACCAGCAGAGAAGGGACAGGGTACGAGCAGTACTTC. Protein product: CATSREGTGYEQYF.

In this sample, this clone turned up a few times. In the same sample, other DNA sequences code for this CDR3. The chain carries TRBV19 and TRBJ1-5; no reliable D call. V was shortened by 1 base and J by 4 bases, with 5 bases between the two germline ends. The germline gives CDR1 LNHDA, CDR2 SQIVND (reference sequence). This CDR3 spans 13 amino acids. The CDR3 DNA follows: TGTGCCAGTAGTATAGGAGTGAATCAGCCCCAGCATTTT. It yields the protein CASSIGVNQPQHF.

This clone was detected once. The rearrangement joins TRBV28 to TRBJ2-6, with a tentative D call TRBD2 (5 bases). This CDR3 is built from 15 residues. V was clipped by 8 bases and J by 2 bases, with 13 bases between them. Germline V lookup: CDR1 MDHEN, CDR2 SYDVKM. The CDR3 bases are TGTGCCAGCTCATTCGGGATAGCTGGGGCCAACGTCCTGACTTTC. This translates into CASSFGIAGANVLTF.

In DNA form, the CDR3 reads TGCGCCAGCAGCTTGGACGGACTCGACAATGAGCAGTTCTTC. Its protein is CASSLDGLDNEQFF. The V gene is TRBV5-1, the J gene TRBJ2-1, with D possibly being TRBD2 (5 bases). V was trimmed by 0 bases and J by 5 bases, leaving 9 bases between them. Germline V gene lookup returns CDR1 SGHRS and CDR2 YFSETQ. The CDR3 is made up of 14 amino acids.

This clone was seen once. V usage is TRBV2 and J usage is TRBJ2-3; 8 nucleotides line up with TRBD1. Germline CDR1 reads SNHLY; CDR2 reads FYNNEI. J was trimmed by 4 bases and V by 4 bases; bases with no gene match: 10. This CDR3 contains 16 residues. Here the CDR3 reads CASSGPTGEVADTQYF. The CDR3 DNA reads TGTGCCAGCAGTGGACCGACAGGGGAGGTTGCAGATACGCAGTATTTT.

Written as DNA, the CDR3 is TGCAGCTGGGGGGGGGCCCCCAACAATGAGCAGTTCTTC. It codes for CSWGGAPNNEQFF. The V call is TRBV29-1, the J call TRBJ2-1, with D possibly matching TRBD2 (7 bases). The CDR3 length is 13 residues. Trimming removed 8 bases at V and 5 bases at J, with 16 bases between. Germline V CDR1 and CDR2: SQVTM, ANQGSEA.